One and the same sample provided the 23 T cell receptor beta chains below, sequenced in a study of cytomegalovirus exposure and HLA in healthy donors. The PCR used 60 Vbeta and 13 Jbeta primers. The data were produced by immunoSEQ multiplex PCR, yet TCRdb's version contains in-frame clones alone and is incomplete. This sample has 100,000 or so clones, with roughly 74% found just once. Sequencing used PBMCs. Receptor source: a woman aged 40 to 50 in good health and CMV-seronegative.

The chain is built from TRBV27 and TRBJ2-5, with TRBD1 as a possible D gene (6 bases). Germline CDR1 reads MNHEY; CDR2 reads SMNVEV (reference sequence). The CDR3 runs 14 residues. Trimming removed 6 bases from V and 1 base from J, with 12 bases in between. The CDR3 nucleotides read TGTGCCAGCAGCGTAGTGGGGGCCCAAGAGACCCAGTACTTC. As protein: CASSVVGAQETQYF.

This clone appeared a single time. The chain recombines TRBV9 with TRBJ1-1; no clear D gene. Germline V gene data show CDR1 as SGDLS and CDR2 as YYNGEE. The CDR3 runs 14 residues. V lost 2 bases and J 1 base, leaving 9 bases between the germline ends. Here the CDR3 reads CASSVLTGNTEAFF. The CDR3 DNA reads TGTGCCAGCAGCGTTCTAACCGGGAACACTGAAGCTTTCTTT.

The J gene is TRBJ2-1, the V gene TRBV29-1; 9 bases fit TRBD2. Germline trimming cut 2 bases from V and 6 bases from J; bases unmatched to any gene: 17. Germline loops: CDR1 SQVTM, CDR2 ANQGSEA. This CDR3 contains 18 residues. CDR3 nucleotides: TGCAGCGTTGAATATTTTAGCGGGAGTGTGAAGAGACGCAATGAGCAGTTCTTC. Translation: CSVEYFSGSVKRRNEQFF.

A few counts support this clone. The CDR3 nucleotides are TGTGCCTGGAACGGCGGAAACGGAGAGACCCAGTACTTC. This translates into CAWNGGNGETQYF. This chain joins TRBV30 and TRBJ2-5; D gene ambiguous. Germline-derived CDR1 and CDR2 are GTSNPN and SVGIG (reference sequence). Trimming left V 4 bases short and J 4 bases short, with 13 bases between. The length of the CDR3 is 13 residues. The full variable domain, completed using reference TRBV30 and TRBJ2-5, is SQTIHQWPATLVQPVGSPLSLECTVEGTSNPNLYWYRQAAGRGLQLLFYSVGIGQISSEVPQNLSASRPQDRQFILSSKKLLLSDSGFYLCAWNGGNGETQYFGPGTRLLVL.

A word on this clone: One end of the junction varies from germline; a read error may be responsible. V usage is TRBV7-9 and J usage is TRBJ1-1, with D tentatively TRBD1 (5 bases). The CDR3 is made up of 12 amino acids. Germline V gene lookup returns CDR1 SEHNR and CDR2 FQNEAQ (reference sequence). The CDR3 spells CSSSLEGTEAFF. The CDR3 DNA reads TGTTCCAGCAGCTTAGAGGGGACTGAAGCTTTCTTT. Together with reference TRBV7-9 and TRBJ1-1, the CDR3 gives the full variable domain: DTGVSQNPRHKITKRGQNVTFRCDPISEHNRLYWYRQTLGQGPEFLTYFQNEAQLEKSRLLSDRFSAERPKGSFSTLEIQRTEQGDSAMYLCSSSLEGTEAFFGQGTRLTVV.

CDR3 nucleotides: TGTGCCAGCAGCTTAAGAGGAGGGCGCGACAATGAGCAGTTCTTC. Its protein product is CASSLRGGRDNEQFF. The V and J genes are TRBV11-2 and TRBJ2-1; D is perhaps TRBD2 (6 bases). Germline V CDR1 and CDR2: SGHAT, FQNNGV. This CDR3 region has 15 residues. Trimming pared 2 bases from V and 5 bases from J, leaving 13 bases between.

The V and J genes are TRBV29-1 and TRBJ1-1; 9 positions match TRBD1. The V segment lost 6 bases and the J segment 1 base; nucleotides outside the gene matches: 3. Germline-derived CDR1 and CDR2 are SQVTM and ANQGSEA. The CDR3 is 13 residues long. CDR3 DNA: TGCAGCGTCGCGACAGGGGGGAACACTGAAGCTTTCTTT. This sequence encodes CSVATGGNTEAFF.

The chain carries TRBV5-4 and TRBJ2-5; D not resolved. V gave up 1 base and J gave up 2 bases, with 9 bases separating them. The CDR3 totals 14 residues. CDR1 and CDR2 (germline): SGHNT, YYREEE (reference sequence). The CDR3 sequence is CASSLSSRQETQYF. The CDR3, as DNA: TGTGCCAGCAGCTTGAGTTCGCGACAAGAGACCCAGTACTTC.

This rearrangement joins TRBV10-3 to TRBJ1-2; tentative D call: TRBD1 (6 bases). The CDR3 runs 14 residues. Germline CDR1 is ENHRY and CDR2 is SYGVKD. The V gene lost 10 bases and the J gene lost 4 bases, with 19 bases spanning the gap. The CDR3 here is CANRGGDRGYGYTF. The CDR3 DNA sequence: TGTGCCAATAGGGGGGGGGACCGAGGCTATGGCTACACCTTC.

In this sample, this clone turned up a few times. CDR3 bases: TGTGCCAGCAGTTCGGGCGGGGTCTCTGAAGCTTTCTTT. Protein: CASSSGGVSEAFF. The chain employs TRBV27 and TRBJ1-1, with D unclear. Per the germline V gene, CDR1 is MNHEY and CDR2 is SMNVEV (reference sequence). V shed 4 bases and J shed 6 bases, with 12 bases lying between them. The length of the CDR3 is 13 residues.

The rearrangement links TRBV4-1 to TRBJ2-2; 8 nucleotides match TRBD2. The CDR3 is made up of 18 amino acids. The germline gives CDR1 MGHRA, CDR2 YSYEKL. The J segment lost 1 base and the V segment lost 0 bases, leaving 7 bases of the junction unmatched. The CDR3: CASSQDPAGALNTGELFF. The CDR3 coding sequence is TGCGCCAGCAGCCAAGACCCAGCGGGGGCATTGAACACCGGGGAGCTGTTTTTT.

This chain joins TRBV7-2 and TRBJ2-2, with D perhaps TRBD2 (6 bases). This CDR3 comprises 14 residues. V lost 9 bases and J 2 bases, leaving 13 bases between the germline ends. Germline lookup yields CDR1 SGHTA and CDR2 FQGNSA. The CDR3 bases are TGTGCCAGTGGGCGGGGACCCAACACCGGGGAGCTGTTTTTT. Its translation is CASGRGPNTGELFF. Looking up the rest from reference TRBV7-2 and TRBJ2-2 gives the full variable domain: GAGVSQSPSNKVTEKGKDVELRCDPISGHTALYWYRQSLGQGLEFLIYFQGNSAPDKSGLPSDRFSAERTGGSVSTLTIQRTQQEDSAVYLCASGRGPNTGELFFGEGSRLTVL.

This clone was detected only once. The V call is TRBV11-2, the J call TRBJ2-2, with D possibly TRBD2 on 5 matching bases. Trimming shortened V by 8 bases and J by 2 bases, and 12 bases separated the two germline ends. Per germline, CDR1 SGHAT and CDR2 FQNNGV. This CDR3 is 14 amino acids long. In DNA, the CDR3 is TGTGCCAGCGGGAGATTGGTTAACACCGGGGAGCTGTTTTTT. Its translation: CASGRLVNTGELFF.

The V and J genes are TRBV10-3 and TRBJ1-6; D might be TRBD1 (6 bases). The germline V and J ends were trimmed by 1 base and 7 bases, with 11 bases remaining between them. CDR1 and CDR2 from the germline V gene are ENHRY and SYGVKD. The CDR3 has 15 amino acids. Here the CDR3 reads CAISEFSGGNSPLHF. CDR3 nucleotides: TGTGCCATCAGTGAGTTTTCGGGGGGCAATTCACCCCTCCACTTT.

In regard to this clone: Other DNA sequences in the sample encode the same CDR3. The rearrangement uses TRBV9 and TRBJ2-7; the match to TRBD1 covers 10 bases. The CDR3 has 16 residues. V lost 3 bases to trimming and J lost 1 base; unmatched junction nucleotides: 7. CDR1 and CDR2 (germline): SGDLS, YYNGEE. The chain's CDR3 is CASSAAGTGESYEQYF. The CDR3 DNA follows: TGTGCCAGCAGCGCAGCCGGGACAGGGGAATCCTACGAGCAGTACTTC.

V gene TRBV7-2 combines with J gene TRBJ1-1; D perhaps matches TRBD1 (5 bases). This CDR3 region has 14 residues. In germline, CDR1 is SGHTA, CDR2 FQGNSA. V was trimmed by 2 bases and J by 8 bases, leaving 15 bases between them. The CDR3 DNA reads as TGTGCCAGCAGCTTATACGGCACGGGGGGGGAAGCTTTCTTT. It yields the protein CASSLYGTGGEAFF.

The rearrangement links TRBV21-1 to TRBJ2-1; the table names TRBD2, a call not compared with the DNA. TRBV21-1 has pseudogene status. This CDR3 spans 15 amino acids. Here the CDR3 reads CASTPGTSGGNEQFF. CDR3 in DNA: TGTGCCAGCACCCCGGGGACTAGCGGTGGCAATGAGCAGTTCTTC.

The V call is TRBV27, the J call TRBJ1-3; 8 bases fit TRBD1. V lost 5 bases, J lost 1 base, and 1 base stayed unmatched. Germline V lookup: CDR1 MNHEY, CDR2 SMNVEV (reference sequence). This CDR3 has 14 amino acids. The CDR3 region has the DNA TGTGCCAGCAGTCGACAGGGGTCTGGAAACACCATATATTTT. Translation: CASSRQGSGNTIYF.

The chain couples TRBV27 to TRBJ2-2, with D possibly matching TRBD1 (5 bases). CDR3 length: 14 residues. Per germline, CDR1 MNHEY and CDR2 SMNVEV (reference sequence). With 6 bases removed from V and 2 bases from J, the gap between germline ends came to 10 bases. The CDR3 DNA is TGTGCCAGCAGGTTGGGGCGAAACACCGGGGAGCTGTTTTTT. It yields the protein CASRLGRNTGELFF.

As concerns this clone: The DNA is left out, because the CDR3 cannot be placed on it with certainty; the CDR3 is given as TCRdb lists it. The V gene is TRBV12-5, the J gene TRBJ1-1. Inclusive of both ends, the CDR3 amounts to 16 amino acids. Germline V gene data show CDR1 as LGHNT and CDR2 as FRNRAP. This CDR3 is CASGLGMGGPSTEAFF.

The table lists this clone with a count of one. V gene TRBV9 combines with J gene TRBJ2-1; TRBD1 might be the D (6 bases). V was trimmed by 6 bases and J by 5 bases, leaving 15 bases between them. Per germline, CDR1 SGDLS and CDR2 YYNGEE. This CDR3 is 14 amino acids long. DNA for the CDR3: TGTGCCAGCACCCGCAGGGGAAGGGACAATGAGCAGTTCTTC. Its protein is CASTRRGRDNEQFF.

The chain combines TRBV7-9 with TRBJ2-1; 9 nucleotides align to TRBD1. The J segment lost 2 bases and the V segment lost 5 bases, leaving 4 bases of the junction unmatched. The CDR3 has 15 residues. Germline V gene lookup returns CDR1 SEHNR and CDR2 FQNEAQ (reference sequence). The CDR3 here is CASSRTGVAYNEQFF. The CDR3 DNA reads TGTGCCAGCAGCCGGACAGGGGTGGCCTACAATGAGCAGTTCTTC. The full variable domain, with the rest looked up from reference TRBV7-9 and TRBJ2-1, is DTGVSQNPRHKITKRGQNVTFRCDPISEHNRLYWYRQTLGQGPEFLTYFQNEAQLEKSRLLSDRFSAERPKGSFSTLEIQRTEQGDSAMYLCASSRTGVAYNEQFFGPGTRLTVL.

The chain has TRBV15 and TRBJ1-1; possibly TRBD1 for D (5 bases). Germline-derived CDR1 and CDR2 are LNHNV and YYDKDF (reference sequence). V lost 0 bases to trimming and J lost 1 base, with 9 bases between them. CDR3 size: 15 residues. In DNA, the CDR3 is TGTGCCACCAGCAGAGATCACGGGGGGAACACTGAAGCTTTCTTT. This encodes CATSRDHGGNTEAFF.